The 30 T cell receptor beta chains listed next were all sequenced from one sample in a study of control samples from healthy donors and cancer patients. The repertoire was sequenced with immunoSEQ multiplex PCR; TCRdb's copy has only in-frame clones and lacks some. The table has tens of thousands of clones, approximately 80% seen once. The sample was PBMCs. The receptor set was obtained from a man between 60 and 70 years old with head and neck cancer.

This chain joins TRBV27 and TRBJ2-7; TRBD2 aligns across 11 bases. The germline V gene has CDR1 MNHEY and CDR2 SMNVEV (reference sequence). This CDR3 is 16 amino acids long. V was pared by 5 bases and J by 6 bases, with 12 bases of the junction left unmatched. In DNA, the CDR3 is TGTGCCAGCAGTCAGAATTTAGCGGGAGGGCCCTCCGAGCAGTACTTC. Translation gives CASSQNLAGGPSEQYF.

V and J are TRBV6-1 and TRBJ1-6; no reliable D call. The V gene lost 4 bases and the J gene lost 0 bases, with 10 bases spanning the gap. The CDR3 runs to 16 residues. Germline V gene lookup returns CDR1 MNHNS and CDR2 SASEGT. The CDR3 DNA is TGTGCCAGCAGTGGGACCCTGAACTCCTATAATTCACCCCTCCACTTT. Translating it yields CASSGTLNSYNSPLHF.

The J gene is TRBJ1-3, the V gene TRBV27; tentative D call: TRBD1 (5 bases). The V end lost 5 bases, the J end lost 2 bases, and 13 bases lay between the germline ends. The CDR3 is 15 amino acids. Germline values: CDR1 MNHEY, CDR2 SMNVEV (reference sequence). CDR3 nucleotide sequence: TGTGCCAGCAGTCTAACGTGGGGGACTGGAAACACCATATATTTT. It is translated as CASSLTWGTGNTIYF.

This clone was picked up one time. CDR3 sequence (DNA): TGTGCCAGCTCCCCCGGGACGAACACCGGGGAGCTGTTTTTT. It translates to CASSPGTNTGELFF. This rearrangement joins TRBV18 to TRBJ2-2; a possible D gene is TRBD2 (5 bases). V was shortened by 6 bases and J by 0 bases, with 8 bases between the two germline ends. There are 14 residues in the CDR3. The germline gives CDR1 KGHSH, CDR2 LQKENI.

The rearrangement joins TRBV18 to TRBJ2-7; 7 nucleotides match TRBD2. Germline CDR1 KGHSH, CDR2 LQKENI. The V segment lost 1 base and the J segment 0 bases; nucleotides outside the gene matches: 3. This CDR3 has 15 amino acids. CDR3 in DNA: TGTGCCAGCTCACCACGAGGGAGGGCCTCCTACGAGCAGTACTTC. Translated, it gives CASSPRGRASYEQYF.

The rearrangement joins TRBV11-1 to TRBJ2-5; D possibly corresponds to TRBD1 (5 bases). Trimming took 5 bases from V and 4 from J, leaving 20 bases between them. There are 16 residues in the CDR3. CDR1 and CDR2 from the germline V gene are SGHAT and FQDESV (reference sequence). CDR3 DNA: TGTGCCAGCAGCGCCCGGAGTCAGGGTCTTGGAGAGACCCAGTACTTC. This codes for CASSARSQGLGETQYF.

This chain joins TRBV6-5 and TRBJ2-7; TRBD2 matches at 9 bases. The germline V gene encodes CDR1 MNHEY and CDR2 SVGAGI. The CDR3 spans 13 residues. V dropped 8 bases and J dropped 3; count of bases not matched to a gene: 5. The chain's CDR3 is CASGLASHYEQYF. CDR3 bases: TGTGCCAGCGGACTAGCGAGCCACTACGAGCAGTACTTC.

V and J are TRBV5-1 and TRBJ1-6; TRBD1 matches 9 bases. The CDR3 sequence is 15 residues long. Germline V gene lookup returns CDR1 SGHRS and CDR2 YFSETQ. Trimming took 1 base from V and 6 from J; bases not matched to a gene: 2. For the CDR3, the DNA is TGCGCCAGCAGCTTGACGGGACAGGGTAATTCACCCCTCCACTTT. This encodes CASSLTGQGNSPLHF.

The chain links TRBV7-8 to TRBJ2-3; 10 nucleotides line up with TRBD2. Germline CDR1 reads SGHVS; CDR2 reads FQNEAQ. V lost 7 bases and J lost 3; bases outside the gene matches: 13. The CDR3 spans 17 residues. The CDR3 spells CASILQAASGSTDTQYF. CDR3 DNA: TGTGCCAGCATCCTACAGGCGGCTAGCGGGAGTACAGATACGCAGTATTTT.

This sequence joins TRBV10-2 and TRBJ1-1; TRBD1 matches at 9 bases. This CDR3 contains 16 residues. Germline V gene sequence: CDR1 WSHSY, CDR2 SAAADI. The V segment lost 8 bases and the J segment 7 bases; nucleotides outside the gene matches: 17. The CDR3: CASAGTGRTMLGEAFF. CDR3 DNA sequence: TGCGCCAGCGCCGGGACAGGGAGGACCATGTTGGGTGAAGCTTTCTTT.

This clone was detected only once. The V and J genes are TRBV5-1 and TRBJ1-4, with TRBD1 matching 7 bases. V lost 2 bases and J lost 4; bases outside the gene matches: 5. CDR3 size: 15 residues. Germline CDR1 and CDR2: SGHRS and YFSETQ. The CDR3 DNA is TGCGCCAGCAGCTTCCGGACAGGAGTTAATGAAAAACTGTTTTTT. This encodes CASSFRTGVNEKLFF.

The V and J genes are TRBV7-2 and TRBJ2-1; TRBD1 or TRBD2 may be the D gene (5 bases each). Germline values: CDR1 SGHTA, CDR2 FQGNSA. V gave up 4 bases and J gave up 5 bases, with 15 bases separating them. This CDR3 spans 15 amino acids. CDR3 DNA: TGTGCCAGCAGCTCCATTCCGGGGCAAAACAATGAGCAGTTCTTC. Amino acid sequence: CASSSIPGQNNEQFF.

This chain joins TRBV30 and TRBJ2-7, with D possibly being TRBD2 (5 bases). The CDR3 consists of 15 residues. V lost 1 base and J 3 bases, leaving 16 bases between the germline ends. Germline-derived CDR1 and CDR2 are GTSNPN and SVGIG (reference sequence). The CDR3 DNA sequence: TGTGCCTGGAGTGGAGCTAGCCATAAATACTACGAGCAGTACTTC. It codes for CAWSGASHKYYEQYF.

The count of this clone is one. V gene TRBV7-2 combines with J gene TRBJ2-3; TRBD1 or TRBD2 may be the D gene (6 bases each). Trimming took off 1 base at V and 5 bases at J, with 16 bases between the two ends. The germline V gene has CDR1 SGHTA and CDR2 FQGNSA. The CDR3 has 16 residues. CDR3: CASSLGGSRGEDTQYF. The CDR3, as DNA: TGTGCCAGCAGCTTAGGAGGGAGTAGGGGGGAAGATACGCAGTATTTT.

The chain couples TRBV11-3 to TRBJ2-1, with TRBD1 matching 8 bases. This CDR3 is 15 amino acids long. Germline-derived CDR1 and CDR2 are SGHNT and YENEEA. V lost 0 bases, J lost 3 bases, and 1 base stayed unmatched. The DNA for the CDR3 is TGTGCCAGCAGCTTAGAACAGGGGGGCTACAATGAGCAGTTCTTC. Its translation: CASSLEQGGYNEQFF.

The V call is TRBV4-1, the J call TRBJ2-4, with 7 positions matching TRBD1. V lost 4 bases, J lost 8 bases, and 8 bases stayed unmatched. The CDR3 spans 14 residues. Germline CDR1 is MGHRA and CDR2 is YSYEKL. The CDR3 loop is CASSRTGEGDIQYF. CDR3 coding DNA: TGCGCCAGCAGCCGCACAGGGGAAGGGGACATTCAGTACTTC.

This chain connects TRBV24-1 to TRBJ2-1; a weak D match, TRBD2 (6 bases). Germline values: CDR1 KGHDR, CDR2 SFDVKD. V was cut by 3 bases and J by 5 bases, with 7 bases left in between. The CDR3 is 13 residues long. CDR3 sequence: CATSDAGNNEQFF. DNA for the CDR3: TGTGCCACCAGTGATGCGGGAAACAATGAGCAGTTCTTC.

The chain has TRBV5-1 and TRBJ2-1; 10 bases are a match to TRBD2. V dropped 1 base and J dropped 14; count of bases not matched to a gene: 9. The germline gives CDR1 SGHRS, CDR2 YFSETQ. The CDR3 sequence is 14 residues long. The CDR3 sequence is CASSLPQAGGPKFF. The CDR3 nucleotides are TGCGCCAGCAGCTTGCCCCAAGCGGGAGGGCCCAAGTTCTTC. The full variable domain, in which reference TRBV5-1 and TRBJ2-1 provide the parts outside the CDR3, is KAGVTQTPRYLIKTRGQQVTLSCSPISGHRSVSWYQQTPGQGLQFLFEYFSETQRNKGNFPGRFSGRQFSNSRSEMNVSTLELGDSALYLCASSLPQAGGPKFFGPGTRLTVL.

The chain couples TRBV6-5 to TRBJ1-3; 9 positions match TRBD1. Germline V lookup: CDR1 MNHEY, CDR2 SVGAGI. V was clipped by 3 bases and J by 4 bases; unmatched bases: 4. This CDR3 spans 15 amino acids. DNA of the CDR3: TGTGCCAGCAGTTATTCGGACAGGGGCGGAAACACCATATATTTT. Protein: CASSYSDRGGNTIYF.

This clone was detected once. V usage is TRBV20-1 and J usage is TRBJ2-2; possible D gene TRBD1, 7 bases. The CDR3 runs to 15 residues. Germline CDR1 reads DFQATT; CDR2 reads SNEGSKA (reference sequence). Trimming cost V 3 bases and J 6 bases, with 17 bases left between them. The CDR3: CSASRRGRPAGELFF. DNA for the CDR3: TGCAGTGCTAGTCGGAGGGGGCGTCCGGCCGGGGAGCTGTTTTTT.

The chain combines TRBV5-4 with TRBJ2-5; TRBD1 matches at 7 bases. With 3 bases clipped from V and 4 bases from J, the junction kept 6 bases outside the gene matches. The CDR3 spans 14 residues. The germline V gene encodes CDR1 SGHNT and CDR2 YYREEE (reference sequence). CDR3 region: CASSSRQGSETQYF. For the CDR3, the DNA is TGTGCCAGCAGCTCACGACAGGGATCAGAGACCCAGTACTTC.

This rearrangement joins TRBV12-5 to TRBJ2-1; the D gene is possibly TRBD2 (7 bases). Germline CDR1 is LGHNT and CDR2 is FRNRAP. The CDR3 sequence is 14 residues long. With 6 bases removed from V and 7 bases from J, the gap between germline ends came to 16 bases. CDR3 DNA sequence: TGTGCTAGTGGGGCTAGCGGAGGGGGGAATGAGCAGTTCTTC. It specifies CASGASGGGNEQFF.

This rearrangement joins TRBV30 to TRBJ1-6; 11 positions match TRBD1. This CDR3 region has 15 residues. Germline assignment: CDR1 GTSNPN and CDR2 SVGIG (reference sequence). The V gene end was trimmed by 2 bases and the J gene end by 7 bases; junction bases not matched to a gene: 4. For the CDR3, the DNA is TGTGCCTGGAGTACGGGGACAGGGGGGAATTCACCCCTCCACTTT. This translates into CAWSTGTGGNSPLHF.

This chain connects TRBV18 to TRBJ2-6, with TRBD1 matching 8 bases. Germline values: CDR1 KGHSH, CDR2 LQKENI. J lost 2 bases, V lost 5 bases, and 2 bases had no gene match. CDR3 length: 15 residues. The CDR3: CASSSGGAGANVLTF. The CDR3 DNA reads TGTGCCAGCTCATCAGGGGGCGCTGGGGCCAACGTCCTGACTTTC.

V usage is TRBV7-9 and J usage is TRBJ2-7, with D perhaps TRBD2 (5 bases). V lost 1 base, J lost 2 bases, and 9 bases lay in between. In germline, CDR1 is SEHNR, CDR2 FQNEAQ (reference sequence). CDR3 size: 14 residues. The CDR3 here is CASSLGTRAYEQYF. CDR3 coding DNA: TGTGCCAGCAGCTTAGGAACTAGAGCCTACGAGCAGTACTTC.

CDR3 residues: CATSRGTTVTYEQYF. The CDR3 nucleotides are TGTGCCACCAGCAGAGGGACAACCGTGACCTACGAGCAGTACTTC. The chain uses TRBV15 and TRBJ2-7, with D tentatively TRBD1 (5 bases). The germline V gene encodes CDR1 LNHNV and CDR2 YYDKDF (reference sequence). Trimming removed 1 base from V and 2 bases from J, with 12 bases in between. This CDR3 comprises 15 residues.

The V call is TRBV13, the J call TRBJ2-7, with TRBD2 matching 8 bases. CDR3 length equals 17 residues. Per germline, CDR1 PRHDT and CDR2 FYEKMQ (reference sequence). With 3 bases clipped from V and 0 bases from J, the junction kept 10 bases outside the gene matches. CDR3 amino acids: CASSFRGRNPSSYEQYF. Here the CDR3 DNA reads TGTGCCAGCAGCTTCCGCGGGAGGAATCCGAGCTCCTACGAGCAGTACTTC.

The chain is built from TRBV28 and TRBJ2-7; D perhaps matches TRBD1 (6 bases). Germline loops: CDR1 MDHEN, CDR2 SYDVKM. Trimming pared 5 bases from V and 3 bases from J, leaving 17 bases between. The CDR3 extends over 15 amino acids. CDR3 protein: CASSPPGTGSYEQYF. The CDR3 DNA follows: TGTGCCAGCAGTCCCCCCGGCACAGGGAGCTACGAGCAGTACTTC.

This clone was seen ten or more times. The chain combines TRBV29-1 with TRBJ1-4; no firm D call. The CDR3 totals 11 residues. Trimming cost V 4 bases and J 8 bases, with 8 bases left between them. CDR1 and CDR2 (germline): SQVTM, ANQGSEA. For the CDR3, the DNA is TGCAGCGTTGTAGGTGGGGAAAAACTGTTTTTT. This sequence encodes CSVVGGEKLFF.

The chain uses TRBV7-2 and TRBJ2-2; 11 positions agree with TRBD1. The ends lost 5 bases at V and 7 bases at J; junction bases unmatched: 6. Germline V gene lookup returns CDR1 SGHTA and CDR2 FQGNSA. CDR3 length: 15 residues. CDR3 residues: CASSPDRGRLGELFF. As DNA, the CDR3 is TGTGCCAGCAGCCCGGACAGGGGGCGACTCGGGGAGCTGTTTTTT.